This entry concerns a single T cell receptor (beta chain). Its antigen has not been determined. No base qualities exist here, and no much larger clone lies one base off it. The High Capacity cDNA Reverse Transcription Kit was used to reverse transcribe all of the isolated RNA, meaning that expressed TCRB transcripts were what got sequenced. Deep immunoSEQ sequencing was performed on naive, central memory and regulatory T cell samples, with an average of roughly 3.6 million total reads per sample. Sorted cells were lysed in RLT buffer, and RNA was extracted using DNase-treated RNeasy Micro or Mini kits according to cell number. Each cell subset was processed on its own to prevent cross-contamination, while patient and healthy donor samples were processed together. TCRB sequences were amplified from cDNA with the immunoSEQ multiplex PCR, producing 87-bp fragments spanning the CDR3 region. Sequencing of the amplicons was performed on the Illumina HiSeq platform. Processing in the source paper ran as follows. PCR bias was computationally corrected using synthetic template baselines, reads within Hamming distance 2 were collapsed, and singletons that could not be merged were discarded. By aligning reads against IMGT, V, D and J genes, CDR3 length, and insertions or deletions at six rearrangement sites were assigned. Clonotype counts were normalized to sorted cell number within each subset before computing true diversity and Gini coefficients with the tcR R package. Repertoire sharing was quantified using the overlap coefficient calculated on TCRB nucleotide sequences. TCRdb provides this immuneACCESS table in a form limited to in-frame rearrangements. Some clones are lacking; in checked studies, under half of them reflect an unresolved V gene, and why the rest are absent is not known. The V and J calls and the clone size are those of that table, but D and trimming were determined from the DNA. The sample has about 160,000 clones on record, around 8.6% of them singletons. The ten largest clonotypes hold approximately 0.54% of the sample.

The data were taken from a study of beta chain features in type 1 diabetes (dated by TCRdb to between 2017 and 2018). Background for the entire study: No differences in mean age, gender distribution, total cell number or subset yield were found between patients and healthy donors. A total of roughly 110 million sorted cells were examined across all samples, and the number of cells per subset was strongly correlated with RNA yield. Regulatory and stem cell-like memory subsets were isolated from only 8 patients and 8 healthy donors, whereas naive and central memory subsets came from all 30 or so donors. In the study, recently diagnosed type 1 diabetes patients and matched healthy donors were compared on the TCRB repertoires of their sorted circulating CD4+ T cell subsets.

From each donor, a single peripheral blood sample of approximately 110 mL on average was drawn into heparinised tubes. Naive, central memory, regulatory and stem cell-like memory CD4+ T cells were sorted on a BD FACSAria II using a panel including CD45RO, CCR7, CD25, CD127, CD95 and CD27. All sorted populations exceeded 95% purity. PBMCs were separated immediately by Lymphoprep density gradient centrifugation and were stained directly, without being cultured. So that batch effects would be minimized, each experiment stained and sorted samples in pairs, pairing one healthy donor with one patient. Deletion took 0 bases off V and 0 bases off J, with a span of 10 bases between the germline ends. Reading from cysteine to phenylalanine, the CDR3 counts 16 amino acids. The retained sequence is limited to the CDR3, 48 bases, with the frame set at the first base. The germline V gene (reference sequence) specifies SGHKS as CDR1 and YYEKEE as CDR2.

The investigation overall reported the following: Shorter templates might be favored by PCR, yet because patient and control samples were amplified and corrected together, any such skew would affect both groups equally. Naive, central memory and regulatory TCRB repertoires appeared to be more alike among patients than among healthy donors. A moderate but significant shortening of TCRB CDR3 length was observed in type 1 diabetes patients in all four CD4+ subsets. Because small numbers of individuals were included in the HLA sub-analyses, any influence of HLA type on TCRB rearrangement was left unresolved. Because cDNA rather than genomic DNA was sequenced, highly expressing activated cells could have been over-represented, although no difference in activation and CD3 levels was found between groups. At VDJ recombination sites, patients with type 1 diabetes made fewer insertions and deleted more nucleotides, a pattern implying thymic rearrangement abnormalities.

The V and J genes are TRBV5-5 and TRBJ1-3; the D gene is not confidently resolved. This clonotype was obtained from a woman aged 18-29 years with type 1 diabetes. Sample: central memory CD4+ T cells from blood. The bases read TGTGCCAGCAGCTTGGTGTGGCGGGACTCTGGAAACACCATATATTTT. This translates into CASSLVWRDSGNTIYF. The entire variable domain, with the stretches around the CDR3 drawn from the reference TRBV5-5 and TRBJ1-3 proteins, is DAGVTQSPTHLIKTRGQQVTLRCSPISGHKSVSWYQQVLGQGPQFIFQYYEKEERGRGNFPDRFSARQFPNYSSELNVNALLLGDSALYLCASSLVWRDSGNTIYFGEGSWLTVV.